This T cell receptor (beta chain) is drawn from a study of blood T cell repertoires in COVID-19 (dated by TCRdb to about 2020). Looking at the study overall: Collaborator samples came from the United States, Italy and Spain and covered acute and convalescent phases of COVID-19. Samples were obtained from the ongoing ImmuneRACE study (first 160 participants) and from about 1,300 subjects provided by 6 global collaborators. Sample metadata almost always included a de-identified subject ID, COVID-19 status, age in years and sex. Deeply sampled blood TCRbeta repertoires from subjects exposed to, actively infected with, or recovered from COVID-19 were included in the dataset. A freely available public database, intended as a resource for researchers studying the immune response to SARS-CoV-2, is where the repertoires were released. The material from the prospective study consisted of cDNA or gDNA derived from T cells, B-cell-depleted T cells, or PBMCs. HLA class I and class II types, where available, came from metadata supplied by the sample provider rather than from assay-based typing. Results and caveats for the whole study, not just this receptor: The amount of clinical and demographic metadata varied by source and participant and was provided uncurated.

The CDR1 and CDR2 encoded by the germline V gene are MGHRA and YSYEKL. V loses 1 base, J loses 5 bases, and the germline ends lie 9 bases apart. From its cysteine to its phenylalanine, the CDR3 spans 13 amino acids. The entry retains the CDR3 DNA only, 39 bases that are in frame from base 1. A remark on this clone: Its antigen is not yet known. No per-base quality is available; no much larger clone lies one base away.

The immunoSEQ Assay, a bias-controlled multiplex PCR, was used to amplify TCRbeta CDR3 regions from genomic DNA. The published analysis was carried out like this. Nucleated cell counts per sample were estimated from amplification of reference gene primers within the assay. Sequence reads were collapsed and filtered to measure the absolute abundance of every unique TCRbeta CDR3 rearrangement. For each sample, productive Simpson clonality was calculated as the square root of Simpson's diversity index over productive rearrangements. In its TCRdb copy, this immuneACCESS table keeps in-frame sequences only and misses some clones. Where compared with another copy, unresolved V genes explain less than half of these, and the others have no known cause. V, J and clone size are taken as reported in that table, and D and trimming were inferred from the DNA itself. The sample table holds 250,000 to 400,000 clones, of which around 88% were seen once. The top ten clones comprise 1.5% to 2% of the sample.

One collaborating source in Seattle enrolled patients during active infection and followed them longitudinally through the course of disease. The collaborating institutions used their own protocols to collect whole blood in K2EDTA tubes. For TCRbeta analysis, collaborator samples were shipped as frozen whole blood, as isolated PBMCs, or as DNA extracted from either sample type. The chain is assembled from TRBV4-1 and TRBJ2-7, with no reliable assignment of the D segment. The sequence was obtained from a woman in her twenties or thirties with COVID-19, enrolled during active disease. The specimen sequenced was peripheral blood. The sequence in DNA is TGCGCCAGCAGCCAAGTTAATGGCCACGAGCAGTACTTC. Translated, this is CASSQVNGHEQYF.